This T cell receptor beta chain was obtained from a study of blood T cell repertoires in COVID-19. Study summary: Sites across the United States, Italy and Spain contributed samples from acute and convalescent COVID-19. T cells, B-cell-depleted T cells, or PBMCs provided the cDNA or gDNA that served as material.

In the authors' methods: Amplification of reference gene primers was used by the study to estimate nucleated cell counts. Clones were sequenced by immunoSEQ multiplex PCR, and TCRdb holds only the in-frame ones, with some missing. V and J calls and clone size are those listed in that table; D and trimming were worked out from the DNA. The sample has 150,000 to 200,000 clones, roughly nine tenths seen once. The CDR3 is 16 residues long. V lost 6 bases to trimming and J lost 0 bases, with 14 bases between them. The germline V gene encodes CDR1 MDHEN and CDR2 SYDVKM. This TCR was sampled from a man in his 70s with active or convalescent COVID-19. The rearrangement joins TRBV28 to TRBJ1-4; D unclear. What was sequenced was peripheral blood. The CDR3 nucleotides read TGTGCCAGCAGGTCACCTAGTAGGTCAACTAATGAAAAACTGTTTTTT. The encoded protein is CASRSPSRSTNEKLFF.